This T cell receptor (beta chain) is drawn from a study of T cell changes during pregnancy in multiple sclerosis. The CDR3 covers 14 residues. The V and J ends lost 6 bases and 1 base, in that order; junction bases with no gene match: 6. From germline, CDR1 is MNHEY and CDR2 SMNVEV (reference sequence). Assay: immunoSEQ multiplex PCR; the TCRdb copy retains only in-frame clones and omits some. The data contain about 83,000 clones, about 90% of them singletons. The specimen was PBMCs, collected in the first trimester of pregnancy. The V call is TRBV27, the J call TRBJ2-7, with 7 positions matching TRBD2. The sequence came from a female donor in good health, serving as a control in a pregnancy study. Some clones in this sample may be carry-over from other donors' samples. CDR3 bases: TGTGCCAGCAGATTGGGGGGGGGTTCCTACGAGCAGTACTTC. Amino acid sequence: CASRLGGGSYEQYF.